This T cell receptor beta chain was captured in a study of a mutant IDH1 vaccine in newly diagnosed glioma. Study-wide background: The study held visit V12 at week 35 and visit V13 at week 47. Points from the study as a whole: There seemed to be no relation between pseudoprogression and changes in top peripheral T cell clonotypes.

Germline V gene sequence: CDR1 LNHDA, CDR2 SQIVND (reference sequence). Trimming took off 7 bases at V and 13 bases at J, with 19 bases between the two ends. The CDR3 length is 13 residues. TCRdb keeps only in-frame clones here, not all; method: immunoSEQ multiplex PCR. The sample carries 35,000 to 50,000 clones, roughly 92% recorded once. Notes on this clone: What it recognizes is unknown.

Noted time point: week 35, safety follow-up. Every vaccination contained 300 ug of the mutant IDH1 20-mer peptide and was paired with topical imiquimod. Patients received eight vaccinations in weeks 1, 3, 5, 7, 11, 15, 19, 23. Donors' newly diagnosed IDH1-mutant WHO grade 3 or 4 astrocytomas lacked nuclear ATRX. Sample: PBMCs, taken from a glioma patient whose treatment included an IDH1 peptide vaccine. J is TRBJ1-4 and V is TRBV19; D is unresolved. The sequence came from a middle-aged man with glioma. CDR3 sequence reads: CASKGPSRPVLFF. In DNA form, the CDR3 reads TGTGCCAGTAAAGGTCCCAGTAGGCCCGTACTGTTTTTT. The full variable domain, with the rest looked up from reference TRBV19 and TRBJ1-4, is DGGITQSPKYLFRKEGQNVTLSCEQNLNHDAMYWYRQDPGQGLRLIYYSQIVNDFQKGDIAEGYSVSREKKESFPLTVTSAQKNPTAFYLCASKGPSRPVLFFGSGTQLSVL.